These T cell receptor beta chains were read from a single sample in a study of T cells in Graves' hyperthyroidism and ophthalmopathy. TCRdb used MiXCR to reprocess the multiplex PCR reads, holding one entry per CDR3 protein. This table holds 450,000 to 650,000 distinct CDR3 sequences, 13% to 15% found once. The sequencing sample was made of blood. These receptors came from a woman between 18 and 29 years old with Graves' ophthalmopathy. Both conserved end residues are part of each CDR3. The D gene is left open where the match is weak. For some rows the clone size is stated as once, few or many, or as a class when expanded; others skip it.

j_call: TRBJ1-2
d_call: TRBD1
clone_size: many
v_call: TRBV20-1
cdr3_aa: CSARGPGQEIDGYTF
cdr3_nt: TGCAGTGCTAGAGGGCCGGGACAGGAAATAGATGGCTACACCTTC

j_call: TRBJ2-7
d_call: TRBD1
clone_size: few
v_call: TRBV14
cdr3_aa: CASRRTGETYEQYF
cdr3_nt: TGTGCCAGCAGGAGGACAGGGGAAACCTACGAGCAGTACTTC

j_call: TRBJ2-6
d_call: TRBD2
clone_size: few
v_call: TRBV9
cdr3_aa: CASSVAPSGASGANVLTF
cdr3_nt: TGTGCCAGCAGCGTAGCCCCTAGCGGGGCCTCTGGGGCCAACGTCCTGACTTTC

j_call: TRBJ1-5
d_call: .
clone_size: many
v_call: TRBV30
cdr3_aa: CACQVGGQPQHF
cdr3_nt: TGTGCCTGCCAAGTGGGGGGTCAGCCCCAGCATTTT

j_call: TRBJ2-5
d_call: .
clone_size: many
v_call: TRBV2
cdr3_aa: CASSARGGPETQYF
cdr3_nt: TGTGCCAGCAGCGCCAGGGGAGGTCCAGAGACCCAGTACTTC

j_call: TRBJ2-5
d_call: TRBD1
clone_size: few
v_call: TRBV15
cdr3_aa: CATSSTGGRYGETQYF
cdr3_nt: TGTGCCACCAGCAGCACAGGGGGCAGGTACGGGGAGACCCAGTACTTC

j_call: TRBJ1-1
d_call: .
clone_size: many
v_call: TRBV6-6
cdr3_aa: CASSYPWEAFF
cdr3_nt: TGTGCCAGCAGTTACCCATGGGAAGCTTTCTTT

j_call: TRBJ2-1
d_call: .
clone_size: many
v_call: TRBV6-2/TRBV6-3
cdr3_aa: CASSYSTHGDEQFF
cdr3_nt: TGTGCCAGCAGTTACTCGACACATGGTGATGAGCAGTTCTTC

j_call: TRBJ2-7
d_call: .
clone_size: many
v_call: TRBV7-3
cdr3_aa: CASRPGPGSYEQYF
cdr3_nt: TGTGCCAGCAGGCCAGGGCCAGGGTCCTACGAGCAGTACTTC

j_call: TRBJ1-5
d_call: TRBD1
clone_size: .
v_call: TRBV3-1
cdr3_aa: CASSRGTGGPGVPQHF
cdr3_nt: TGTGCCAGCAGCCGAGGGACAGGGGGCCCGGGGGTGCCCCAGCATTTT

j_call: TRBJ1-1
d_call: TRBD1
clone_size: many
v_call: TRBV12-5
cdr3_aa: CASGLPDRGAEAFF
cdr3_nt: TGTGCTAGTGGTTTGCCCGACAGGGGCGCTGAAGCTTTCTTT

j_call: TRBJ2-7
d_call: .
clone_size: many
v_call: TRBV6-1
cdr3_aa: CASIPGGASYEQYF
cdr3_nt: TGTGCCAGCATCCCTGGGGGGGCTTCCTACGAGCAGTACTTC

j_call: TRBJ2-5
d_call: TRBD2
clone_size: .
v_call: TRBV6-1
cdr3_aa: CASTYLAGGPSAQYF
cdr3_nt: TGTGCCAGCACTTATCTGGCGGGAGGGCCGTCGGCCCAGTACTTC

j_call: TRBJ2-7
d_call: TRBD2
clone_size: many
v_call: TRBV9
cdr3_aa: CASSVGPSGTYEQYF
cdr3_nt: TGTGCCAGCAGCGTAGGGCCTAGCGGAACCTACGAGCAGTACTTC

j_call: TRBJ2-3
d_call: TRBD2
clone_size: .
v_call: TRBV28
cdr3_aa: CASSLTGTSGRTGVIQDTDTQYF
cdr3_nt: TGTGCCAGCAGTCTGACCGGGACTAGCGGGAGAACGGGGGTGATACAGGACACAGATACGCAGTATTTT

j_call: TRBJ2-6
d_call: .
clone_size: .
v_call: TRBV4-1
cdr3_aa: CASSRFPRTGTLSSGANVLTF
cdr3_nt: TGCGCCAGCAGCCGATTCCCGAGAACAGGGACCTTAAGCTCTGGGGCCAACGTCCTGACTTTC

j_call: TRBJ1-3
d_call: TRBD1
clone_size: .
v_call: TRBV28
cdr3_aa: CASSGGTGGASGNTIYF
cdr3_nt: TGTGCCAGCAGTGGAGGGACAGGGGGCGCCTCTGGAAACACCATATATTTT

j_call: TRBJ1-1
d_call: TRBD1
clone_size: .
v_call: TRBV12-3/TRBV12-4
cdr3_aa: CASSYRDRGLSRSGAFF
cdr3_nt: TGTGCCAGCAGTTATAGGGACAGGGGGCTTTCGCGCTCTGGAGCTTTCTTT

j_call: TRBJ1-5
d_call: TRBD1
clone_size: many
v_call: TRBV3-1
cdr3_aa: CASSPPGRTGDSNQPQHF
cdr3_nt: TGTGCCAGCAGCCCCCCGGGACGGACAGGGGATAGCAATCAGCCCCAGCATTTT

j_call: TRBJ2-2
d_call: TRBD1
clone_size: few
v_call: TRBV19
cdr3_aa: CASSWAGGTTGELFF
cdr3_nt: TGTGCCAGTAGTTGGGCAGGGGGTACCACCGGGGAGCTGTTTTTT

j_call: TRBJ2-3
d_call: TRBD1
clone_size: many
v_call: TRBV9
cdr3_aa: CASSAPRDSSTDTQYF
cdr3_nt: TGTGCCAGCAGCGCCCCTCGGGACAGTAGCACAGATACGCAGTATTTT

j_call: TRBJ1-1
d_call: .
clone_size: many
v_call: TRBV20-1
cdr3_aa: CSASRGGTEAFF
cdr3_nt: TGCAGTGCTTCCAGAGGGGGCACTGAAGCTTTCTTT

j_call: TRBJ2-3
d_call: .
clone_size: many
v_call: TRBV15
cdr3_aa: CATSAERRQNTQYF
cdr3_nt: TGTGCCACCAGCGCCGAGCGGAGACAGAATACGCAGTATTTT

j_call: TRBJ2-7
d_call: .
clone_size: many
v_call: TRBV27
cdr3_aa: CAAGVYEQYF
cdr3_nt: TGTGCCGCAGGAGTATACGAGCAGTACTTC

j_call: TRBJ2-6
d_call: .
clone_size: few
v_call: TRBV7-9
cdr3_aa: CASSPPGAYLSGANVLTF
cdr3_nt: TGTGCCAGCAGCCCCCCGGGGGCATACTTATCTGGGGCCAACGTCCTGACTTTC

j_call: TRBJ2-5
d_call: .
clone_size: few
v_call: TRBV4-1
cdr3_aa: CASSQERGETQYF
cdr3_nt: TGCGCCAGCAGCCAAGAAAGGGGCGAGACCCAGTACTTC